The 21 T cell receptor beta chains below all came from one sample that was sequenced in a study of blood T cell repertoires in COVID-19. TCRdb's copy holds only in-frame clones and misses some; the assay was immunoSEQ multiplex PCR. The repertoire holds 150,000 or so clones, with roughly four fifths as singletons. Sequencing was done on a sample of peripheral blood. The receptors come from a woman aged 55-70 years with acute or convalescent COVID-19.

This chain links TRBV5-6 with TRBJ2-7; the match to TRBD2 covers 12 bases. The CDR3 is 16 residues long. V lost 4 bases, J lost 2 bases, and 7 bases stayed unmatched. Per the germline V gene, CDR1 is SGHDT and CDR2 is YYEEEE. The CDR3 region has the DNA TGTGCCAGCAGCGCGAGGACTAGCGGGAACCCCTACGAGCAGTACTTC. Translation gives CASSARTSGNPYEQYF.

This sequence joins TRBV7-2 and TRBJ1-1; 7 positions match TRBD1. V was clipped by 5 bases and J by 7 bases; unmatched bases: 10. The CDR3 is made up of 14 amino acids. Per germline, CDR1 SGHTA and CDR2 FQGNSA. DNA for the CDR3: TGTGCCAGCAGCCAGGGGGTGCCGGTCCTTGAAGCTTTCTTT. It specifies CASSQGVPVLEAFF.

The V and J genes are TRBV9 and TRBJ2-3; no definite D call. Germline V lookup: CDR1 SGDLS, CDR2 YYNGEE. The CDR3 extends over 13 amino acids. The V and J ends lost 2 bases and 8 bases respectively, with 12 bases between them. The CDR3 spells CASSVLSESTQYF. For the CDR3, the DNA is TGTGCCAGCAGCGTCCTATCGGAGTCTACGCAGTATTTT. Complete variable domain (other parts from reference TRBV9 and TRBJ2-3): DSGVTQTPKHLITATGQRVTLRCSPRSGDLSVYWYQQSLDQGLQFLIQYYNGEERAKGNILERFSAQQFPDLHSELNLSSLELGDSALYFCASSVLSESTQYFGPGTRLTVL.

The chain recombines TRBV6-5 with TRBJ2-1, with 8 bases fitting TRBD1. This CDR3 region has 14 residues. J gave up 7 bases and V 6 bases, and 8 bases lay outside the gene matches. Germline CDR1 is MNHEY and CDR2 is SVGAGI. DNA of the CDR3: TGTGCCAGCAGGAAGACAGGGGAGTTTAATGAGCAGTTCTTC. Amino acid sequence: CASRKTGEFNEQFF.

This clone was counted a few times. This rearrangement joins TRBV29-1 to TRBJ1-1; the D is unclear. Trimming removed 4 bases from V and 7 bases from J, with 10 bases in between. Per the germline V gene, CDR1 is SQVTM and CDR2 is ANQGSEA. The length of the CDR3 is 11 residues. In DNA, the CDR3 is TGCAGCGTTGTTAGCGCCCGTGAAGCTTTCTTT. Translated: CSVVSAREAFF.

In DNA, the CDR3 is TGTGCCTCTAGGGGGTACCGCTACGAGCAGTACTTC. As protein: CASRGYRYEQYF. The rearrangement joins TRBV28 to TRBJ2-7; D may be TRBD1 (6 bases). The CDR3 consists of 12 residues. Trimming removed 11 bases at V and 3 bases at J, with 14 bases between. CDR1 is MDHEN and CDR2 is SYDVKM in the germline V gene.

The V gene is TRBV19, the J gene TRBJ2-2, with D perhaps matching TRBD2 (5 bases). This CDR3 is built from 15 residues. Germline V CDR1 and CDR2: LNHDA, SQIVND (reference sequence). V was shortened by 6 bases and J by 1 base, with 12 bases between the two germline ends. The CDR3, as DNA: TGTGCCAGTAGGGCCGGACTTCAGAACACCGGGGAGCTGTTTTTT. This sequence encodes CASRAGLQNTGELFF.

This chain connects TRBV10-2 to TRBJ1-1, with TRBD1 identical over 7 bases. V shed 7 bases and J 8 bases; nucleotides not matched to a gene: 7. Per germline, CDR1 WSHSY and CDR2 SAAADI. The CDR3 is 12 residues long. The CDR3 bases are TGCGCCAGCACTGGACAGGCGGTGGAAGCTTTCTTT. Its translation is CASTGQAVEAFF.

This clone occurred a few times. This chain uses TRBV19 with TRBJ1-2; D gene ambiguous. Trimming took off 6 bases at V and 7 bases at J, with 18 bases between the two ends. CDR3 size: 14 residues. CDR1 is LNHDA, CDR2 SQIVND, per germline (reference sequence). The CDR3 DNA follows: TGTGCCAGTAGGCCCCCTGATATTAGGAGTGGCTACACCTTC. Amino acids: CASRPPDIRSGYTF.

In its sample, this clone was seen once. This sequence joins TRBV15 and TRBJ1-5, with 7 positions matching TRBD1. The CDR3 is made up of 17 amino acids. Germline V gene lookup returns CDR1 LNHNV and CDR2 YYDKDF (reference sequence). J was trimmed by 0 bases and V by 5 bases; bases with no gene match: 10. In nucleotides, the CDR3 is TGTGCCACCAGCCCGGACAGGCCGAGTTATAGCAATCAGCCCCAGCATTTT. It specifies CATSPDRPSYSNQPQHF.

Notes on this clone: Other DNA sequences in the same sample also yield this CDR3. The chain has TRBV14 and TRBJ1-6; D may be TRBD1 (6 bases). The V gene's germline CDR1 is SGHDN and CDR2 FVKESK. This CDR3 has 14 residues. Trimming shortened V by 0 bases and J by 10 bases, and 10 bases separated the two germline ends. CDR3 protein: CASSQETGNSPLHF. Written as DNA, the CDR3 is TGTGCCAGCAGCCAAGAAACAGGGAACTCACCCCTCCACTTT. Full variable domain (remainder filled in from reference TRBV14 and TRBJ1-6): EAGVTQFPSHSVIEKGQTVTLRCDPISGHDNLYWYRRVMGKEIKFLLHFVKESKQDESGMPNNRFLAERTGGTYSTLKVQPAELEDSGVYFCASSQETGNSPLHFGNGTRLTVT.

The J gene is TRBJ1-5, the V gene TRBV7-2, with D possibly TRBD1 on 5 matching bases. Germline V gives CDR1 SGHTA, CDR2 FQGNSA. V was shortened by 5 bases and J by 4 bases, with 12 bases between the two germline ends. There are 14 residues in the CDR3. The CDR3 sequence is CASSLRQFNQPQHF. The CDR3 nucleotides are TGTGCCAGCAGCCTGAGACAGTTTAATCAGCCCCAGCATTTT.

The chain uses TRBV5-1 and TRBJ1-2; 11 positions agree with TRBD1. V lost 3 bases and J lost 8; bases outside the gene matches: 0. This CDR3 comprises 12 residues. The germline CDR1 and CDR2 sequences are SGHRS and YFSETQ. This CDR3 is CASSWTGGGYTF. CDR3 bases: TGCGCCAGCAGCTGGACAGGGGGCGGCTACACCTTC.

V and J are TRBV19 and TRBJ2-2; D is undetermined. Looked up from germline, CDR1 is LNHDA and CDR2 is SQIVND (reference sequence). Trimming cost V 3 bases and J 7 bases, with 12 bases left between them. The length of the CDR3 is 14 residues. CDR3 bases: TGTGCCAGTAGTATGTTACAGACCTACGGGGAGCTGTTTTTT. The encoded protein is CASSMLQTYGELFF.

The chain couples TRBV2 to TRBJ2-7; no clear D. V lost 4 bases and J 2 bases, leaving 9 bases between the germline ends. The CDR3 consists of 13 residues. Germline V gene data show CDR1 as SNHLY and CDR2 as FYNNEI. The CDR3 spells CASSVLQAYEQYF. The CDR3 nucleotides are TGTGCCAGCAGTGTGCTTCAGGCCTACGAGCAGTACTTC.

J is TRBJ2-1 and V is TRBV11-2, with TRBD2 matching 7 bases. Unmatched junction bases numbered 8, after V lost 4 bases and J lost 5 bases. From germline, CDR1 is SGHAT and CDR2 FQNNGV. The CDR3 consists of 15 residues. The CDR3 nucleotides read TGTGCCAGCAGCTACGGCGGGAGTAACGACAATGAGCAGTTCTTC. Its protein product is CASSYGGSNDNEQFF.

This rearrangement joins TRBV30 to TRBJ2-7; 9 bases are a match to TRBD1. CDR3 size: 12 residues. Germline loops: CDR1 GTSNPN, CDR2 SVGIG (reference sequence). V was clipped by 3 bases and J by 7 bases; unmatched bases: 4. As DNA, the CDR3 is TGTGCCTGGAGACAGGGGGCGAGGGAGCAGTACTTC. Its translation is CAWRQGAREQYF.

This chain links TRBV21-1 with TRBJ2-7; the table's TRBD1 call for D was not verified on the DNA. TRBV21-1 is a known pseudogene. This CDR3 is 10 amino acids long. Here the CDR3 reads CASRGLEQYF. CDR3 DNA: TGTGCCAGCAGGGGGCTTGAGCAGTACTTC.

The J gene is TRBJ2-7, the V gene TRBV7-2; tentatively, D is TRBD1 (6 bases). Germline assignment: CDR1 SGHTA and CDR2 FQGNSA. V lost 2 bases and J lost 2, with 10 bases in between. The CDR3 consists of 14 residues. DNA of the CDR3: TGTGCCAGCAGCTTATCCGGGACACCCTACGAGCAGTACTTC. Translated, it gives CASSLSGTPYEQYF. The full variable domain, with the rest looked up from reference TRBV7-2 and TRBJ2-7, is GAGVSQSPSNKVTEKGKDVELRCDPISGHTALYWYRQSLGQGLEFLIYFQGNSAPDKSGLPSDRFSAERTGGSVSTLTIQRTQQEDSAVYLCASSLSGTPYEQYFGPGTRLTVT.

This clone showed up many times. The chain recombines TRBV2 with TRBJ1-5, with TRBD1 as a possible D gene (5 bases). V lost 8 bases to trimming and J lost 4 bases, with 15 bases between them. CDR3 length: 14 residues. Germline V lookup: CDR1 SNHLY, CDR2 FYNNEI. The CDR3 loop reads CASGRQGGNQPQHF. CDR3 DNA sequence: TGTGCCAGCGGGCGTCAGGGTGGGAATCAGCCCCAGCATTTT.

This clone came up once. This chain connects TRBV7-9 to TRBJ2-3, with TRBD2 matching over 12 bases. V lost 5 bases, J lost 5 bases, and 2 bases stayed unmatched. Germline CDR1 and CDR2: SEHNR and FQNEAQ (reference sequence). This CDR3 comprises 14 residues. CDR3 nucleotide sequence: TGTGCCAGCAGCGAGGGACTAGCGGGAGATACGCAGTATTTT. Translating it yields CASSEGLAGDTQYF. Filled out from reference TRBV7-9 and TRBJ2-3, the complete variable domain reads DTGVSQNPRHKITKRGQNVTFRCDPISEHNRLYWYRQTLGQGPEFLTYFQNEAQLEKSRLLSDRFSAERPKGSFSTLEIQRTEQGDSAMYLCASSEGLAGDTQYFGPGTRLTVL.